The sequence of this TCR beta chain was determined in a study of T-cell memory formation after mild COVID-19 (dated by TCRdb to the early 2020s). Study-level background: Most TCR sequence clusters were specific to one of the two donors. In a couple of donors, T-cell clones that expanded and contracted after mild COVID-19 were tracked by sequencing TCRalpha and TCRbeta repertoires over time. Two young, previously healthy adult volunteers, one female and one male, were included in the cohort. Broader findings and caveats from the paper: Clones that contracted from day 15 to 85 showed balanced CD4/CD8 phenotypes, whereas a second wave of clones that expanded from day 15 to 37 leaned towards CD4+. The study included only a couple of mild cases, and larger cohorts that include severe cases with pre-infection samples were judged to be necessary. Contracting CD4+ clones turned up mainly in the CM and EM memory subsets, whereas EMRA was where CD8+ clones were enriched. SARS-CoV-2 specificity was not confirmed for the second-wave clones peaking on day 37. Some responding clones were found in pre-infection memory, which suggests that pre-existing cross-reactive memory T cells took part in the SARS-CoV-2 response.

Instrument used: Illumina NovaSeq 6000. TCRalpha and TCRbeta cDNA libraries were built by 5'RACE with constant-segment primers, adding sample barcodes and unique molecular identifiers. RNA was extracted from every sample with Trizol reagent. Amplification of the libraries took two PCR steps, and the second step added a second sample barcode plus Illumina TruSeq adapters. Libraries were sequenced on an Illumina NovaSeq with 2 x 150 bp paired-end reads. The authors processed their data as follows. With migec v1.2.7, reads were demultiplexed and then collapsed into UMI-guided consensus sequences. Using mixcr v2.1.11, UMI consensuses were aligned to TRA and TRB V and J templates and then assembled into clonotypes. Expanded or contracted clonotypes were those called significant by both edgeR and NoisET, with noise models trained on biological replicates. For edgeR calls, the thresholds were a false discovery rate-adjusted p below 0.01 and a log2 fold-change of 1. As an exploratory analysis of dynamics, max-normalized trajectories of the 1000 most abundant clonotypes were examined by PCA with hierarchical clustering. Separately sequenced CD4+ and CD8+ repertoires were used to assign the CD4 or CD8 phenotype of responding clones. The raw public reads went through TCRdb reprocessing: fastp at Q25, MiXCR clone calling, in-frame beta chains kept. All rows with the same CDR3 protein become a single entry with the most common DNA and genes. TCRdb's processing, not the study's, gives the V and J calls here. Counted in this sample were hundreds of thousands of distinct CDR3 sequences; roughly 15% of them appeared once. In total, the top ten clones hold roughly 20% of the sample.

PBMCs were isolated by Ficoll-Paque density gradient centrifugation. A distance of 14 bases separates the germline ends of V and J, which lose 7 bases and 5 bases respectively. From cysteine to phenylalanine, the CDR3 is 13 amino acids long. Only the CDR3 DNA is retained, 39 bases long and in frame from the first base. CDR1 and CDR2 are read off the germline V gene (reference sequence) as LNHDA and SQIVND. The sample holds a few counts of this clonotype. There is no known antigen for this receptor. No base qualities exist here, and no much larger clone lies one base off it. The sequencing sample was made of PBMCs or a T cell subset sorted from them (not recorded which). Here the chain combines TRBV19 and TRBJ1-1; the D segment cannot be called with confidence. The TCR comes from a man younger than 35 who had mild COVID-19 (a few samples of this study predate the infection). The sample titles of this study are shuffled in the database, so cell type and time point are left out; the donor was told from shared clones. The CDR3: CASTQPLGTEAFF. The DNA reads TGTGCCAGTACCCAACCCCTAGGAACTGAAGCTTTCTTT.